This entry concerns a single T cell receptor beta chain. The record originates from a study of blood T cell repertoires in COVID-19. Clones were sequenced by immunoSEQ multiplex PCR, and TCRdb holds only the in-frame ones, with some missing. The repertoire holds about 120,000 clones, with 80% to 90% as singletons. The V gene end was trimmed by 4 bases and the J gene end by 8 bases; junction bases not matched to a gene: 6. The CDR3 is made up of 14 amino acids. Germline assignment: CDR1 MGHDK and CDR2 SYGVNS. The receptor comes from a woman in her forties or fifties with acute or convalescent COVID-19. The J gene is TRBJ2-1, the V gene TRBV25-1; 9 nucleotides align to TRBD2. Material: peripheral blood. The CDR3 loop is CASSGLAGWDEQFF. The CDR3 DNA sequence: TGTGCCAGCAGTGGTCTAGCGGGATGGGATGAGCAGTTCTTC.